The following is a T cell receptor (beta chain) sequence with its context. Libraries were prepared by immunoSEQ multiplex PCR; TCRdb keeps only in-frame clonotypes and omits some of them. The repertoire has approximately 70,000 clones, approximately 90% of them found once; the top ten carry 4.5% to 7.5%. This sample is part of a study of OX40 agonist ivuxolimab in advanced cancers. The V gene lost 4 bases and the J gene lost 9 bases, with 16 bases spanning the gap. There are 14 residues in the CDR3. Germline V gene data show CDR1 as LGHNA and CDR2 as YSLEER. This clonotype originated in an adult with an advanced solid tumor such as melanoma, head and neck, liver or kidney cancer. The chain carries TRBV4-3 and TRBJ1-5; D is unclear. The sample consisted of CD4+ or CD8+ T cells sorted from blood, taken in a trial of the OX40 agonist ivuxolimab. In DNA form, the CDR3 reads TGCGCCAGCAGCCCCTCCCGCTTATTGGGGCCCCAGCATTTT. This codes for CASSPSRLLGPQHF.